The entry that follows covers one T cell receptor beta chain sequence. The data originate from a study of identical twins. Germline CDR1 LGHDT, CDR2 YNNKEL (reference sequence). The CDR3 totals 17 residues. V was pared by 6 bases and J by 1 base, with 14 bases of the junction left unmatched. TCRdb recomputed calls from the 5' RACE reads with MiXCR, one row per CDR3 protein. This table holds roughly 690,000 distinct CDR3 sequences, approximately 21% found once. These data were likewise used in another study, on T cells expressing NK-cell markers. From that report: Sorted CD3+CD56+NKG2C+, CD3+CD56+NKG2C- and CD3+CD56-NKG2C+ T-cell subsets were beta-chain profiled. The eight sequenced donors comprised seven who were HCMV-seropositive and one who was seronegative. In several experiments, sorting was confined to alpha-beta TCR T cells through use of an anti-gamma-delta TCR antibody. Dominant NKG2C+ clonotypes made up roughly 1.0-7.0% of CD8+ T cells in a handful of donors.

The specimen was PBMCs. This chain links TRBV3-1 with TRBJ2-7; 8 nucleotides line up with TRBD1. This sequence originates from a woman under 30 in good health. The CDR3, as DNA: TGTGCCAGCAGTCCTCATCCTGGCAGGGGGCTTTCCTACGAGCAGTACTTC. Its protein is CASSPHPGRGLSYEQYF.